These 20 T cell receptor beta chains came from one sample sequenced in a study of long-term antiretroviral therapy in people with HIV. At survey level, the immunoSEQ assay was run in its v3.0 version. Method: immunoSEQ multiplex PCR; TCRdb's copy keeps in-frame clones and lacks some. In the table there are under 50,000 clones, approximately 86% of which are singletons. Source: unsorted PBMCs, taken 0.1 years before starting antiretroviral therapy. These TCRs come from a woman aged 45-65 years with HIV.

This clone was detected once. The J gene is TRBJ2-4, the V gene TRBV7-9, with D possibly matching TRBD2 (5 bases). V dropped 5 bases and J dropped 2 bases, with 13 bases sitting between them. This CDR3 has 15 amino acids. The germline V gene has CDR1 SEHNR and CDR2 FQNEAQ (reference sequence). CDR3 residues: CASSRRESSKNIQYF. CDR3 coding DNA: TGTGCCAGCAGCCGAAGGGAGTCTTCCAAAAACATTCAGTACTTC. Together with reference TRBV7-9 and TRBJ2-4, the CDR3 gives the full variable domain: DTGVSQNPRHKITKRGQNVTFRCDPISEHNRLYWYRQTLGQGPEFLTYFQNEAQLEKSRLLSDRFSAERPKGSFSTLEIQRTEQGDSAMYLCASSRRESSKNIQYFGAGTRLSVL.

Worth noting for this clone: The junction differs from germline at one of its ends, possibly a read error. This chain links TRBV11-2 with TRBJ2-7; D is unresolved. The CDR3 length is 12 residues. CDR1 and CDR2 (germline): SGHAT, FQNNGV. Written as DNA, the CDR3 is TGTGCCAGCGGCTTCCGAGATTACGAGCAGTACTTC. This encodes CASGFRDYEQYF.

The table lists this clone with a few counts. J is TRBJ2-1 and V is TRBV7-8, with a possible D match to TRBD1 (5 bases). The V gene lost 5 bases and the J gene lost 8 bases, with 10 bases spanning the gap. Germline V gives CDR1 SGHVS, CDR2 FQNEAQ. The length of the CDR3 is 12 residues. The CDR3 DNA is TGTGCCAGCAGCCCAAAGGGGTATGAGCAGTTCTTC. Translation: CASSPKGYEQFF.

V is TRBV7-2 and J is TRBJ2-6; TRBD1 matches at 9 bases. Per the germline V gene, CDR1 is SGHTA and CDR2 is FQGNSA. This CDR3 region has 17 residues. The V gene end was trimmed by 3 bases and the J gene end by 2 bases; junction bases not matched to a gene: 5. The CDR3: CASSLGQGKPGANVLTF. The CDR3 DNA reads TGTGCCAGCAGCTTGGGACAGGGTAAACCTGGGGCCAACGTCCTGACTTTC. The full variable domain, completed using reference TRBV7-2 and TRBJ2-6, is GAGVSQSPSNKVTEKGKDVELRCDPISGHTALYWYRQSLGQGLEFLIYFQGNSAPDKSGLPSDRFSAERTGGSVSTLTIQRTQQEDSAVYLCASSLGQGKPGANVLTFGAGSRLTVL.

This clone was seen a handful of times. J is TRBJ1-5 and V is TRBV19, with TRBD1 identical over 7 bases. Trimming cost V 4 bases and J 1 base; bases outside gene matches: 4. Germline CDR1 is LNHDA and CDR2 is SQIVND (reference sequence). The CDR3 is 15 residues long. In DNA form, the CDR3 reads TGTGCCAGTAGTAAGGGGGCGGCGAGCAATCAGCCCCAGCATTTT. The encoded protein is CASSKGAASNQPQHF.

The genes are TRBV19 and TRBJ1-5; 8 nucleotides line up with TRBD1. This CDR3 contains 16 residues. Germline-derived CDR1 and CDR2 are LNHDA and SQIVND (reference sequence). After removal of 4 bases from V and 5 bases from J, the junction contained 10 bases not matched to a gene. The CDR3 nucleotides are TGTGCCAGTAGTACCCGATCCGGGACAGGCTATCAGCCCCAGCATTTT. Its protein product is CASSTRSGTGYQPQHF.

The V and J genes are TRBV29-1 and TRBJ2-3; 9 bases are a match to TRBD2. V lost 4 bases to trimming and J lost 3 bases; unmatched junction nucleotides: 14. Germline values: CDR1 SQVTM, CDR2 ANQGSEA. The CDR3 totals 17 residues. The CDR3 here is CSVGGRGGVGATDTQYF. CDR3 DNA: TGCAGCGTTGGTGGGCGGGGGGGCGTCGGGGCGACAGATACGCAGTATTTT.

The chain combines TRBV27 with TRBJ2-7; D not resolved. The V gene's germline CDR1 is MNHEY and CDR2 SMNVEV (reference sequence). The CDR3 has 16 amino acids. Trimming removed 6 bases from V and 3 bases from J, with 21 bases in between. The CDR3 nucleotides are TGTGCCAGCAGCCCAAAACCCCCTCACGGTGGCTACGAGCAGTACTTC. Translated: CASSPKPPHGGYEQYF.

This rearrangement joins TRBV27 to TRBJ1-5; no clear D. The CDR3 is made up of 15 amino acids. Per germline, CDR1 MNHEY and CDR2 SMNVEV (reference sequence). Trimming left V 0 bases short and J 5 bases short, with 11 bases between. The CDR3 bases are TGTGCCAGCAGTTTATCCTGGCAGGAATATCAGCCCCAGCATTTT. This gives the protein CASSLSWQEYQPQHF.

The rearrangement joins TRBV2 to TRBJ2-3; no clear D. V was cut by 2 bases and J by 0 bases, with 9 bases left in between. Germline values: CDR1 SNHLY, CDR2 FYNNEI. The CDR3 is 15 amino acids. The CDR3 sequence is CASSERQGSTDTQYF. Written as DNA, the CDR3 is TGTGCCAGCAGTGAAAGACAAGGCAGCACAGATACGCAGTATTTT.

This clone was observed a single time. V gene TRBV6-6 combines with J gene TRBJ1-2; no definite D call. Germline V gives CDR1 MNHNY, CDR2 SVGAGI (reference sequence). Trimming removed 1 base at V and 4 bases at J, with 10 bases between. The CDR3 consists of 14 residues. The CDR3 reads CASSYLRAVYGYTF. CDR3 nucleotides: TGTGCCAGCAGTTACTTAAGAGCTGTCTATGGCTACACCTTC.

The rearrangement links TRBV5-6 to TRBJ2-3; D possibly corresponds to TRBD2 (6 bases). The CDR3 sequence is 15 residues long. Germline values: CDR1 SGHDT, CDR2 YYEEEE. Deletions cut 0 bases from V and 6 bases from J, with 14 bases between. CDR3 region: CASSLAGGIRDTQYF. The CDR3 DNA reads TGTGCCAGCAGCTTGGCCGGGGGAATTAGGGATACGCAGTATTTT.

The chain has TRBV5-4 and TRBJ1-2; D call uncertain. V dropped 1 base and J dropped 8 bases, with 9 bases sitting between them. This CDR3 has 12 residues. The germline CDR1 and CDR2 sequences are SGHNT and YYREEE (reference sequence). CDR3 sequence reads: CASSLSGTGYTF. CDR3 nucleotide sequence: TGTGCCAGCAGCTTGAGTGGAACGGGCTACACCTTC.

The chain recombines TRBV15 with TRBJ2-7, with D possibly being TRBD1 (5 bases). V shed 0 bases and J shed 0 bases, with 12 bases lying between them. Looked up from germline, CDR1 is LNHNV and CDR2 is YYDKDF (reference sequence). The CDR3 runs 16 residues. The CDR3: CATSRDGARSSYEQYF. DNA of the CDR3: TGTGCCACCAGCAGAGATGGGGCCAGGAGCTCCTACGAGCAGTACTTC.

This clone was found a few times. This chain links TRBV5-4 with TRBJ2-7, with a tentative D call TRBD2 (7 bases). The V end lost 4 bases, the J end lost 3 bases, and 14 bases lay between the germline ends. The CDR3 is 14 amino acids. Germline V lookup: CDR1 SGHNT, CDR2 YYREEE (reference sequence). The CDR3 region is CASSLRGAHYEQYF. Written as DNA, the CDR3 is TGTGCCAGCAGCCTCCGGGGGGCTCACTACGAGCAGTACTTC.

The chain is built from TRBV30 and TRBJ2-1, with TRBD2 identical over 12 bases. The CDR3 sequence is 15 residues long. CDR1 and CDR2 (germline): GTSNPN, SVGIG (reference sequence). Unmatched junction bases numbered 3, after V lost 4 bases and J lost 2 bases. CDR3 residues: CAWTRLAGAYNEQFF. In nucleotides, the CDR3 is TGTGCCTGGACAAGACTAGCGGGGGCCTACAATGAGCAGTTCTTC.

A remark on this clone: One end of the junction does not line up with germline, which may come from a read error. The same CDR3 arises from other DNA sequences in this sample as well. The rearrangement joins TRBV11-1 to TRBJ1-4; TRBD1 is a possible D gene (5 bases). Germline V gene data show CDR1 as SGHAT and CDR2 as FQDESV (reference sequence). The CDR3 has 13 residues. CDR3 in amino acids: CASSLSGYEKLFF. The CDR3, as DNA: TGTGCCAGCAGCTTATCAGGGTATGAAAAGCTGTTTTTT.

V and J are TRBV7-2 and TRBJ2-7; 12 bases fit TRBD2. The CDR3 sequence is 16 residues long. After removal of 8 bases from V and 0 bases from J, the junction contained 8 bases not matched to a gene. CDR1 is SGHTA and CDR2 is FQGNSA in the germline V gene. CDR3 region: CASQTSGGSSSYEQYF. The CDR3, as DNA: TGTGCCAGCCAAACTAGCGGGGGGTCAAGCTCCTACGAGCAGTACTTC.

In its sample, this clone was seen a few times. The gene calls are TRBV10-1 and TRBJ1-2; D gene unclear. Deletions cut 3 bases from V and 6 bases from J, with 11 bases between. The CDR3 is 13 amino acids. Germline CDR1 is WNHNN and CDR2 is SYGVQD (reference sequence). CDR3 sequence reads: CASSEVGSHGYTF. The CDR3, as DNA: TGCGCCAGCAGTGAAGTCGGGAGCCATGGCTACACCTTC.

The genes are TRBV7-9 and TRBJ1-2; D uncertain. Germline-derived CDR1 and CDR2 are SEHNR and FQNEAQ (reference sequence). The CDR3 consists of 15 residues. The germline V and J ends were trimmed by 1 base and 7 bases, with 16 bases remaining between them. CDR3: CASSLVSGTLGGYTF. The CDR3 DNA reads TGTGCCAGCAGCTTAGTTAGTGGCACCTTGGGTGGCTACACCTTC.